This T cell receptor beta chain was profiled in a study of cytomegalovirus exposure and HLA in healthy donors. Study conclusions and caveats: It was reportedly the case that the classifier diagnosed cytomegalovirus status with high specificity and sensitivity.

Per the germline V gene, CDR1 is MNHNS and CDR2 is SASEGT. The CDR3 loop spans 16 amino acids. V was shortened by 2 bases and J by 6 bases, with 18 bases between the two germline ends. On this clone itself: Its antigen is unidentified.

The study ran its PCR with 60 Vbeta and 13 Jbeta primers. Sequenced by immunoSEQ multiplex PCR; TCRdb stores in-frame clones only, minus some. The sample shows 200,000 to 250,000 clones, 81% of them seen only once. The source is a woman aged 60 to 75 in good health and CMV-seropositive. The sample taken for sequencing was PBMCs. This chain links TRBV6-1 with TRBJ2-3; a possible D gene is TRBD2 (6 bases). CDR3 region: CASSEFRGSGGDTQYF. CDR3 in DNA: TGTGCCAGCAGTGAATTCCGGGGTAGCGGAGGGGATACGCAGTATTTT.